This T cell receptor beta chain derives from a study of blood T cell repertoires in COVID-19. Sequencing used immunoSEQ multiplex PCR; TCRdb keeps in-frame clones, though not all of them. The data contain about 370,000 clones, around 89% of them seen just once; the ten biggest clones take up 1%. Symptom resolution, clearance, or two negative PCRs marked the recovered donors of Cohort 3. This clone was observed a single time. CDR3 length: 15 residues. Trimming took off 1 base at V and 5 bases at J, with 12 bases between the two ends. CDR1 is LNHDA and CDR2 is SQIVND in the germline V gene (reference sequence).

This sequence joins TRBV19 and TRBJ1-5, with D perhaps matching TRBD1 (6 bases). The clonotype comes from a man younger than 35 who had recovered from COVID-19. Sequenced: PBMCs or T cells enriched from blood (not recorded which). CDR3 DNA sequence: TGTGCCAGTAGTATAGCTCGAGGGGGTTATCAGCCCCAGCATTTT. Amino acid sequence: CASSIARGGYQPQHF.